This record covers a single T cell receptor (beta chain). Its target is unknown. These data belong to a study of PD-L1 blockade in urothelial cancer. Study summary: Counts from blood samples showed a median of 141,255 T cells.

Points from the study as a whole: Survival was better when pretreatment blood TCR clonality fell below the median.

The V gene's germline CDR1 is SGHTA and CDR2 FQGNSA. The CDR3 has 15 residues. After removal of 1 base from V and 0 bases from J, the junction contained 2 bases not matched to a gene. Documented time point: pretreatment peripheral blood. The data were produced by immunoSEQ multiplex PCR, yet TCRdb's version contains in-frame clones alone and is incomplete. The sample lists 75,000 to 95,000 clones; over 80% were seen once. The receptor's source is a man aged 35 to 55 with urothelial cancer. The chain links TRBV7-2 to TRBJ1-1, with 7 bases that match TRBD1. This sample comprised PBMCs, obtained around atezolizumab (anti-PD-L1) treatment. The CDR3: CASSLEGGMNTEAFF. CDR3 sequence (DNA): TGTGCCAGCAGCTTAGAAGGGGGCATGAACACTGAAGCTTTCTTT.